This T cell receptor (beta chain) is from a study of blood T cell repertoires in COVID-19. Overall study context: The origin of the acute and convalescent COVID-19 samples was the United States, Italy and Spain. PBMCs, B-cell-depleted T cells, or T cells provided the cDNA or gDNA that made up the material.

In the original processing: Estimates of nucleated cell counts were drawn from the amplification of reference gene primers. TCRdb keeps only in-frame clones here, not all; method: immunoSEQ multiplex PCR. V and J calls and clone size come straight from that table; D and trimming were deduced from the DNA. Among about 140,000 clones listed, 80% to 90% were seen once. CDR3 size: 12 residues. The germline CDR1 and CDR2 sequences are SQVTM and ANQGSEA. Trimming took 7 bases from V and 5 from J, leaving 14 bases between them. The sample consisted of peripheral blood. The TCR originated in a man over 45 who had recovered from COVID-19. The chain has TRBV29-1 and TRBJ1-2; unclear D gene. CDR3 nucleotide sequence: TGCAGCGCCACGACGGCGGATTATGGCTACACCTTC. It is translated as CSATTADYGYTF.